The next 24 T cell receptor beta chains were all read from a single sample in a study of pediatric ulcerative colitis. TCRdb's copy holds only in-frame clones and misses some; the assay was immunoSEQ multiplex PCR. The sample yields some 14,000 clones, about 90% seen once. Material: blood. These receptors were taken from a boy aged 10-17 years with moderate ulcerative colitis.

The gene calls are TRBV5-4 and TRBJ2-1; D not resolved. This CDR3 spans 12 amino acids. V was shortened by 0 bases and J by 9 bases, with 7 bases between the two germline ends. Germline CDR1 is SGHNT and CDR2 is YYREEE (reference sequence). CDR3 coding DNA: TGTGCCAGCAGCTTGGGCCTTGCTGAGCAGTTCTTC. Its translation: CASSLGLAEQFF. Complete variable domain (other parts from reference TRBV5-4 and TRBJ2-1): ETGVTQSPTHLIKTRGQQVTLRCSSQSGHNTVSWYQQALGQGPQFIFQYYREEENGRGNFPPRFSGLQFPNYSSELNVNALELDDSALYLCASSLGLAEQFFGPGTRLTVL.

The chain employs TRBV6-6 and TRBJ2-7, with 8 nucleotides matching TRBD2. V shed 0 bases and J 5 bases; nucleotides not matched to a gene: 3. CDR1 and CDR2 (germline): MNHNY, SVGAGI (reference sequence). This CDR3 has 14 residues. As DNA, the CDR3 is TGTGCCAGCAGTTACTCCGCGGGGGGCAACGAGCAGTACTTC. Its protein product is CASSYSAGGNEQYF.

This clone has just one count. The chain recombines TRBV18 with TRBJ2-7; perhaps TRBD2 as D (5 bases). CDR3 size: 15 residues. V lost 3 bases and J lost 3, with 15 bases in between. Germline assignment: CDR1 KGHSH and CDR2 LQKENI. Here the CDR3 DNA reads TGTGCCAGCTCACCTGAGGGTCGACCAGGCTACGAGCAGTACTTC. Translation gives CASSPEGRPGYEQYF. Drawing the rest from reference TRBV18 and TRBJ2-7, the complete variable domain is NAGVMQNPRHLVRRRGQEARLRCSPMKGHSHVYWYRQLPEEGLKFMVYLQKENIIDESGMPKERFSAEFPKEGPSILRIQQVVRGDSAAYFCASSPEGRPGYEQYFGPGTRLTVT.

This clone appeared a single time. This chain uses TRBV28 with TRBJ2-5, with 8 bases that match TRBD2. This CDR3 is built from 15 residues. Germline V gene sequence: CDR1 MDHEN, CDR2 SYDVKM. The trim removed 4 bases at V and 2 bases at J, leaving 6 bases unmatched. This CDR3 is CASSSPTSGQETQYF. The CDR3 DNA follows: TGTGCCAGCAGTTCACCCACTAGCGGACAAGAGACCCAGTACTTC.

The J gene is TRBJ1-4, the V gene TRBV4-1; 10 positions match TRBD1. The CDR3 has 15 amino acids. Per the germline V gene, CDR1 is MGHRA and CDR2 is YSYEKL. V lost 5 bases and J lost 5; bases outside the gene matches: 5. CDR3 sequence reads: CASSGTGATNEKLFF. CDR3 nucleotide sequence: TGCGCCAGCAGCGGGACAGGGGCGACAAATGAAAAACTGTTTTTT.

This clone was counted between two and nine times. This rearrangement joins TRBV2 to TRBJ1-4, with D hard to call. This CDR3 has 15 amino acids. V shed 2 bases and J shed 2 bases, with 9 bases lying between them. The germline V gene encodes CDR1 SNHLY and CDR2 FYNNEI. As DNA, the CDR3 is TGTGCCAGCAGTGAATGGTCACGGACTAATGAAAAACTGTTTTTT. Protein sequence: CASSEWSRTNEKLFF.

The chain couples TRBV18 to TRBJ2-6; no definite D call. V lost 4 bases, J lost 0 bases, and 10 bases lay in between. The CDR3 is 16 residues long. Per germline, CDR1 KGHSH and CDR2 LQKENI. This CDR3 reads CASSLYRGSGANVLTF. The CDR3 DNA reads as TGTGCCAGCTCACTCTACAGAGGCTCTGGGGCCAACGTCCTGACTTTC.

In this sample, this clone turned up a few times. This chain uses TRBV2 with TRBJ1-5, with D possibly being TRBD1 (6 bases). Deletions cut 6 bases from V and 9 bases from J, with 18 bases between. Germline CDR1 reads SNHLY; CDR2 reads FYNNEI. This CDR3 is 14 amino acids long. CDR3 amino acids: CASSTDRTIGPQHF. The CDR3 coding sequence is TGTGCCAGCAGCACTGACAGGACTATCGGGCCCCAGCATTTT.

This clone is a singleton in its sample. CDR3 loop: CASSLRQDGYGYTF. The CDR3 DNA is TGTGCCAGCAGCTTAAGACAGGACGGCTATGGCTACACCTTC. The chain is built from TRBV7-9 and TRBJ1-2; maybe TRBD1 (6 bases). Trimming left V 2 bases short and J 4 bases short, with 11 bases between. The CDR3 has 14 amino acids. Germline V gene sequence: CDR1 SEHNR, CDR2 FQNEAQ (reference sequence). The variable domain in full, completed from reference TRBV7-9 and TRBJ1-2, reads DTGVSQNPRHKITKRGQNVTFRCDPISEHNRLYWYRQTLGQGPEFLTYFQNEAQLEKSRLLSDRFSAERPKGSFSTLEIQRTEQGDSAMYLCASSLRQDGYGYTFGSGTRLTVV.

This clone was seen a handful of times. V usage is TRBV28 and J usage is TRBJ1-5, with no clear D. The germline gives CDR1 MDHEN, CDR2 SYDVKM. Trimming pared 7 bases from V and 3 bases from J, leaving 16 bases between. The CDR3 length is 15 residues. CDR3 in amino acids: CASNSLLGYNQPQHF. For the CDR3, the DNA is TGTGCCAGCAATTCTTTGTTGGGGTACAATCAGCCCCAGCATTTT.

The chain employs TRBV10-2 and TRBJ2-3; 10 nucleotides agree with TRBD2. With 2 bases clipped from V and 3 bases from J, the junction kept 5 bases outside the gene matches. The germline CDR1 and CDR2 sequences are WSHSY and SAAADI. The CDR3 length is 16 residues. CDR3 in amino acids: CASSEGLAGGTDTQYF. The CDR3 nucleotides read TGCGCCAGCAGTGAGGGGTTAGCGGGGGGAACAGATACGCAGTATTTT.

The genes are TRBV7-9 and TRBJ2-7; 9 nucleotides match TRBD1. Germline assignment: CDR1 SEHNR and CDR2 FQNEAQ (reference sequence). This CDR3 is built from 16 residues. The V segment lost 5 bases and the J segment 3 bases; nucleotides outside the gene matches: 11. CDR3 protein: CASSRGTGNIIYEQYF. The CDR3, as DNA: TGTGCCAGCAGCAGAGGGACAGGGAACATAATCTACGAGCAGTACTTC.

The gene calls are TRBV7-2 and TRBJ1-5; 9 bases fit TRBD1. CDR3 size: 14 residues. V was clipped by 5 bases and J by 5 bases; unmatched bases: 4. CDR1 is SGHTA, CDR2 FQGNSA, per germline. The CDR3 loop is CASSTRQGDQPQHF. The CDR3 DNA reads TGTGCCAGCAGCACACGACAGGGGGATCAGCCCCAGCATTTT.

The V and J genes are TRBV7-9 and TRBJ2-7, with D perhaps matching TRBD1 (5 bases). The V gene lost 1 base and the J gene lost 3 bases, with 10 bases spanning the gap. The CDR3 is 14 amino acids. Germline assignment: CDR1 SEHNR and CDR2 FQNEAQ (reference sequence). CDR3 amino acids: CASSLVAGYYEQYF. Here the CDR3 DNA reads TGTGCCAGCAGCTTAGTTGCAGGGTACTACGAGCAGTACTTC.

The CDR3 spells CASSRTAIGYTQYF. Here the CDR3 DNA reads TGTGCCAGCAGTCGAACCGCAATCGGGTATACGCAGTATTTT. The V gene is TRBV28, the J gene TRBJ2-3; D is undetermined. Germline CDR1 and CDR2: MDHEN and SYDVKM. Between the trimmed V and J ends, which lost 5 bases and 7 bases, there was a span of 16 bases. This CDR3 has 14 amino acids.

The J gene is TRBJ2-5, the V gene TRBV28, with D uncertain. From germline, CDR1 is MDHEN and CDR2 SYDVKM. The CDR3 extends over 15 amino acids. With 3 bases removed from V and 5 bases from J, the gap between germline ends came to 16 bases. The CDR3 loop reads CASSLPTWPEETQYF. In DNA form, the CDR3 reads TGTGCCAGCAGTTTGCCGACTTGGCCCGAGGAGACCCAGTACTTC.

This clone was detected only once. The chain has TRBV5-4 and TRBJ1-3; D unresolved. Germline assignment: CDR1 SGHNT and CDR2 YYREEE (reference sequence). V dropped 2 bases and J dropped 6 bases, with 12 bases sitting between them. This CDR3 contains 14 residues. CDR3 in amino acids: CASSFKGRENTIYF. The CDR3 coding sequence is TGTGCCAGCAGCTTCAAAGGGAGGGAAAACACCATATATTTT.

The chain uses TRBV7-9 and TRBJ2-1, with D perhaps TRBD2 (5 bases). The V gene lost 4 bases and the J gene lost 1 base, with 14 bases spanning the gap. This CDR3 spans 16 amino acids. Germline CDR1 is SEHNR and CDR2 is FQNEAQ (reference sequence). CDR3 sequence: CASSYQTTPSYNEQFF. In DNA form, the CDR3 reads TGTGCCAGCAGCTACCAGACTACCCCTTCCTACAATGAGCAGTTCTTC. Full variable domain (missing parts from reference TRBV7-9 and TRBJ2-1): DTGVSQNPRHKITKRGQNVTFRCDPISEHNRLYWYRQTLGQGPEFLTYFQNEAQLEKSRLLSDRFSAERPKGSFSTLEIQRTEQGDSAMYLCASSYQTTPSYNEQFFGPGTRLTVL.

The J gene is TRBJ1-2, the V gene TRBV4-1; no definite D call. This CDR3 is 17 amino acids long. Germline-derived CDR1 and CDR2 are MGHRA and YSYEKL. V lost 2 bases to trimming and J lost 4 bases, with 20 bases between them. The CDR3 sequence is CASSQPSAGKRSYGYTF. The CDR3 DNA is TGCGCCAGCAGCCAACCCTCGGCGGGAAAGAGGAGCTATGGCTACACCTTC.

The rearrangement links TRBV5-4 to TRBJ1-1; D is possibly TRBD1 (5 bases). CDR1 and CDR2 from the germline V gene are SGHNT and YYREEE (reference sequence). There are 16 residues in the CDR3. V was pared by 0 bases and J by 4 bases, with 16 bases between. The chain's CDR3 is CASSLGVSRAGTEAFF. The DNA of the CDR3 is TGTGCCAGCAGCTTGGGAGTTTCCAGGGCGGGCACTGAAGCTTTCTTT.

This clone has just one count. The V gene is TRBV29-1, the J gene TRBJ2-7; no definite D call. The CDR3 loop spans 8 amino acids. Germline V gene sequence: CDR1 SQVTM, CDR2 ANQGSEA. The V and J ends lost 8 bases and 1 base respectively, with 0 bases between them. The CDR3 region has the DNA TGCAGCTCCTACGAGCAGTACTTC. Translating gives CSSYEQYF.

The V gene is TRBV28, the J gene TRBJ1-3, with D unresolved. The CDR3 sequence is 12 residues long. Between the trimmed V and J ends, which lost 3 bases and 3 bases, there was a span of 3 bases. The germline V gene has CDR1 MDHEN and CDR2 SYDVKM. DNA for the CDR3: TGTGCCAGCAGTTTGGGTGGAAACACCATATATTTT. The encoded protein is CASSLGGNTIYF.

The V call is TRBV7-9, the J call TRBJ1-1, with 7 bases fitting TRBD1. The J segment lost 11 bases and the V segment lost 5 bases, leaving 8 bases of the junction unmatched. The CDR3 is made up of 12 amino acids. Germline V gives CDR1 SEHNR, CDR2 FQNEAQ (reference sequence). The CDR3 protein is CASSLTGVSAFF. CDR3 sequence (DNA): TGTGCCAGCAGCCTTACAGGGGTGAGTGCTTTCTTT.

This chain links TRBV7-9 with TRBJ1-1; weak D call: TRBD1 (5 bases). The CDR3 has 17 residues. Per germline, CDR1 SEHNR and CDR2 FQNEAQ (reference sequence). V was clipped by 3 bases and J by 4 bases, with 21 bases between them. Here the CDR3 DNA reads TGTGCCAGCAGCTTTAGCTACGTCCGGCAGGGTCTCACTGAAGCTTTCTTT. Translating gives CASSFSYVRQGLTEAFF.